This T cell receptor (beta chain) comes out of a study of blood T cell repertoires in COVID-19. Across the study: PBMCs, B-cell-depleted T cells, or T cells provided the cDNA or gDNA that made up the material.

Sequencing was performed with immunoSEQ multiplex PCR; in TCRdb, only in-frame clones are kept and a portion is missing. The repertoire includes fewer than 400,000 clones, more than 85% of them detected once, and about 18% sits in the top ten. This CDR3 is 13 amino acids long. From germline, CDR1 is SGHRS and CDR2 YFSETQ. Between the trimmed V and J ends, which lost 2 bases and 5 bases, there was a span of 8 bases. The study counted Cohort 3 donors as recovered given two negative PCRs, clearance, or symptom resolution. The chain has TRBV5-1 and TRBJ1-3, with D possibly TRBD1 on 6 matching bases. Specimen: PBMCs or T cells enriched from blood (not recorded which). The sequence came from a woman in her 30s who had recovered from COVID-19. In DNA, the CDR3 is TGCGCCAGCAGCTTCGGGGGGCGAAACACCATATATTTT. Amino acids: CASSFGGRNTIYF.